The 7 T cell receptor beta chains listed next were all sequenced from one sample in a study of immune evolution from preneoplasia to lung adenocarcinoma. Method: immunoSEQ multiplex PCR; TCRdb's copy keeps in-frame clones and lacks some. The repertoire holds 13,000 to 15,000 clones, with around 84% as singletons. Input material: FFPE minimally invasive lung adenocarcinoma tissue. These receptors were collected from a person aged 60-79 years with lung adenocarcinoma.

The chain links TRBV7-8 to TRBJ1-4; 8 bases fit TRBD1. Per the germline V gene, CDR1 is SGHVS and CDR2 is FQNEAQ. The junction had 18 bases not matched to a gene; V was cut back by 2 bases and J by 10 bases. The CDR3 loop spans 18 amino acids. The CDR3 nucleotides read TGTGCCAGCAGCTTACTTAGGATTGTGACAGGGGCCTCTGGAAAACTGTTTTTT. Its protein product is CASSLLRIVTGASGKLFF.

CDR3 sequence: CASRITGPRGYTF. The CDR3 DNA reads as TGTGCCAGCAGGATTACAGGACCCCGTGGCTACACCTTC. The chain links TRBV2 to TRBJ1-2; perhaps TRBD1 as D (5 bases). The CDR3 is made up of 13 amino acids. Trimming removed 6 bases at V and 7 bases at J, with 15 bases between. Germline CDR1 reads SNHLY; CDR2 reads FYNNEI. The whole variable domain, remainder taken from reference TRBV2 and TRBJ1-2, is EPEVTQTPSHQVTQMGQEVILRCVPISNHLYFYWYRQILGQKVEFLVSFYNNEISEKSEIFDDQFSVERPDGSNFTLKIRSTKLEDSAMYFCASRITGPRGYTFGSGTRLTVV.

The chain is built from TRBV23-1 and TRBJ1-1, with 9 bases identical to TRBD1. TRBV23-1 is an ORF, with its function uncertain. The V segment lost 0 bases and the J segment 6 bases; nucleotides outside the gene matches: 5. CDR3 length: 15 amino acids. The CDR3 spells CASSQSRTGVAEAFF. CDR3 in DNA: TGCGCCAGCAGTCAATCGAGGACAGGGGTGGCTGAAGCTTTCTTT.

The chain is built from TRBV10-3 and TRBJ2-2; D is perhaps TRBD1 or TRBD2 (5 bases each). V was shortened by 10 bases and J by 0 bases, with 15 bases between the two germline ends. The CDR3 loop spans 15 amino acids. Germline lookup yields CDR1 ENHRY and CDR2 SYGVKD. The CDR3 DNA sequence: TGTGCCACCGTTGGGACGGACGCGAACACCGGGGAGCTGTTTTTT. Its protein is CATVGTDANTGELFF.

The chain is built from TRBV27 and TRBJ2-3, with 8 bases lining up with TRBD2. Germline V lookup: CDR1 MNHEY, CDR2 SMNVEV (reference sequence). Trimming at V came to 5 bases and at J to 6 bases, leaving 7 bases not matched to a gene. The CDR3 spans 14 residues. The CDR3 nucleotides are TGTGCCAGCAGTCCGCGGACTAGCAGTGATACGCAGTATTTT. Its translation: CASSPRTSSDTQYF.

The chain is built from TRBV7-2 and TRBJ2-7; no clear D gene. Germline CDR1 SGHTA, CDR2 FQGNSA. V lost 6 bases, J lost 7 bases, and 16 bases lay in between. This CDR3 has 13 residues. The DNA of the CDR3 is TGTGCCAGCAGTTCCGACCAAGACTGGGAGCAGTACTTC. Its protein is CASSSDQDWEQYF.

Notes on this clone: Other DNA sequences within the sample encode an identical CDR3. The V call is TRBV5-1, the J call TRBJ2-1; 11 bases align to TRBD1. Germline CDR1 reads SGHRS; CDR2 reads YFSETQ. The CDR3 contains 15 residues. V shed 3 bases, J shed 8 bases, and the junction held 7 bases outside the gene matches. For the CDR3, the DNA is TGCGCCAGCAGCTCGGGGACAGGGGGATGGGATGAGCAGTTCTTC. Its protein is CASSSGTGGWDEQFF. The full variable domain, rest sourced from reference TRBV5-1 and TRBJ2-1, is KAGVTQTPRYLIKTRGQQVTLSCSPISGHRSVSWYQQTPGQGLQFLFEYFSETQRNKGNFPGRFSGRQFSNSRSEMNVSTLELGDSALYLCASSSGTGGWDEQFFGPGTRLTVL.